These 23 T cell receptor beta chains came from one sample sequenced in a study of T cell changes during pregnancy in multiple sclerosis. Profiled with immunoSEQ multiplex PCR; TCRdb holds only in-frame clones, not every one. The sample has about 50,000 clones, roughly 90% seen once. The sequencing here drew on CD4+ T cells from peripheral blood mononuclear cells, taken after pregnancy. Receptors originate from a female donor with multiple sclerosis, enrolled in a pregnancy study.

The chain is built from TRBV2 and TRBJ1-2; the D gene is possibly TRBD1 (6 bases). The germline gives CDR1 SNHLY, CDR2 FYNNEI. The CDR3 length is 13 residues. V was pared by 11 bases and J by 3 bases, with 16 bases between. The CDR3 bases are TGTGCCTCGGGGGGGGGCAGACACTATGGCTACACCTTC. Translating it yields CASGGGRHYGYTF.

This clone showed up just once. V gene TRBV28 combines with J gene TRBJ2-2; 8 bases align to TRBD1. The germline V gene has CDR1 MDHEN and CDR2 SYDVKM. After removal of 6 bases from V and 7 bases from J, the junction contained 4 bases not matched to a gene. This CDR3 has 13 residues. CDR3 bases: TGTGCCAGCAGGCAGGGGGCGGTCGGGGAGCTGTTTTTT. Protein sequence: CASRQGAVGELFF. Together with reference TRBV28 and TRBJ2-2, the CDR3 gives the full variable domain: DVKVTQSSRYLVKRTGEKVFLECVQDMDHENMFWYRQDPGLGLRLIYFSYDVKMKEKGDIPEGYSVSREKKERFSLILESASTNQTSMYLCASRQGAVGELFFGEGSRLTVL.

A single count supports this clone. The CDR3 sequence is CASRTRGRRRGNTEAFF. The DNA for the CDR3 is TGTGCCAGTAGGACCAGGGGGCGCAGGAGAGGGAACACTGAAGCTTTCTTT. The V call is TRBV19, the J call TRBJ1-1, with 8 bases aligning to TRBD1. CDR3 length: 17 amino acids. J lost 1 base, V lost 6 bases, and 13 bases had no gene match. The germline V gene has CDR1 LNHDA and CDR2 SQIVND (reference sequence).

The rearrangement links TRBV6-5 to TRBJ1-5; 8 positions match TRBD1. CDR1 is MNHEY and CDR2 is SVGAGI in the germline V gene. Germline trimming cut 4 bases from V and 5 bases from J; bases unmatched to any gene: 4. The CDR3 spans 14 residues. The CDR3 protein is CASSSDREYQPQHF. CDR3 in DNA: TGTGCCAGCAGTTCGGACAGGGAATATCAGCCCCAGCATTTT.

This chain connects TRBV10-3 to TRBJ2-2, with a tentative D call TRBD2 (5 bases). The CDR3 is 13 residues long. Germline CDR1 ENHRY, CDR2 SYGVKD. The ends were cut back, 6 bases at V and 6 bases at J, with 11 bases in the middle. CDR3 bases: TGTGCCATCAGGGAAGGACTTTCCGGGGAGCTGTTTTTT. This codes for CAIREGLSGELFF.

This chain joins TRBV6-5 and TRBJ1-1; a weak D match, TRBD1 (5 bases). CDR1 and CDR2 from the germline V gene are MNHEY and SVGAGI. The CDR3 is 14 amino acids. The V gene lost 6 bases and the J gene lost 1 base, with 12 bases spanning the gap. The CDR3 nucleotides are TGTGCCAGCAGAACCCCGCAGGGGAACACTGAAGCTTTCTTT. It encodes CASRTPQGNTEAFF.

V usage is TRBV2 and J usage is TRBJ2-1; D uncertain. The ends were cut back, 2 bases at V and 12 bases at J, with 17 bases in the middle. There are 14 residues in the CDR3. Germline V CDR1 and CDR2: SNHLY, FYNNEI. The CDR3 region has the DNA TGTGCCAGCAGTGAATTAGGTGCCCGGCGCGGGCAGTTCTTC. Its translation: CASSELGARRGQFF.

The CDR3 protein is CASQKGAGLYEQYF. DNA of the CDR3: TGTGCCAGCCAAAAGGGGGCAGGGCTCTACGAGCAGTACTTC. The chain recombines TRBV6-1 with TRBJ2-7, with 7 positions matching TRBD1. V gave up 8 bases and J gave up 3 bases; unmatched junction bases: 10. CDR3 size: 14 residues. Germline V gene sequence: CDR1 MNHNS, CDR2 SASEGT.

V gene TRBV5-1 combines with J gene TRBJ2-3, with 8 bases that match TRBD2. Germline assignment: CDR1 SGHRS and CDR2 YFSETQ. The CDR3 sequence is 15 residues long. The junction had 7 bases not matched to a gene; V was cut back by 2 bases and J by 5 bases. The CDR3 DNA reads TGCGCCAGCAGCTTTCTATGGACTAGCCGAGATACGCAGTATTTT. The encoded protein is CASSFLWTSRDTQYF.

In its sample, this clone was seen once. The gene calls are TRBV9 and TRBJ2-1; 15 bases fit TRBD2. This CDR3 contains 19 residues. Per germline, CDR1 SGDLS and CDR2 YYNGEE. The trim removed 2 bases at V and 8 bases at J, leaving 14 bases unmatched. The CDR3 region is CASSVAPGLAGGGRDEQFF. The DNA of the CDR3 is TGTGCCAGCAGCGTCGCCCCGGGACTAGCGGGAGGAGGTAGAGATGAGCAGTTCTTC.

This chain joins TRBV29-1 and TRBJ2-5, with a weak D call TRBD1 (6 bases). There are 14 residues in the CDR3. Trimming took 5 bases from V and 1 from J, leaving 14 bases between them. The germline CDR1 and CDR2 sequences are SQVTM and ANQGSEA. CDR3 DNA: TGCAGCGTTTACGGACAGCTCATCCAAGAGACCCAGTACTTC. Translation gives CSVYGQLIQETQYF. The whole variable domain, filled in from reference TRBV29-1 and TRBJ2-5, reads SAVISQKPSRDICQRGTSLTIQCQVDSQVTMMFWYRQQPGQSLTLIATANQGSEATYESGFVIDKFPISRPNLTFSTLTVSNMSPEDSSIYLCSVYGQLIQETQYFGPGTRLLVL.

The V call is TRBV4-1, the J call TRBJ2-7; weak D call: TRBD2 (7 bases). This CDR3 has 17 residues. V was pared by 4 bases and J by 2 bases, with 21 bases between. Germline V gene sequence: CDR1 MGHRA, CDR2 YSYEKL. The CDR3 here is CASSLTPRGGRTYEQYF. The CDR3 DNA reads as TGCGCCAGCAGCCTCACCCCCCGCGGGGGCCGGACCTACGAGCAGTACTTC.

This chain connects TRBV5-1 to TRBJ1-1, with 7 bases matching TRBD1. CDR3 length: 15 residues. With 2 bases clipped from V and 0 bases from J, the junction kept 4 bases outside the gene matches. From germline, CDR1 is SGHRS and CDR2 YFSETQ. As DNA, the CDR3 is TGCGCCAGCAGCTTCACCGACAGGGTGAACACTGAAGCTTTCTTT. Its translation: CASSFTDRVNTEAFF.

The V gene is TRBV7-9, the J gene TRBJ2-7; TRBD2 matches at 11 bases. Unmatched junction bases numbered 2, after V lost 1 base and J lost 3 bases. The CDR3 is 15 amino acids. The germline CDR1 and CDR2 sequences are SEHNR and FQNEAQ (reference sequence). The CDR3 nucleotides read TGTGCCAGCAGCTTAGAACTAGCGGGAGTCTACGAGCAGTACTTC. Protein product: CASSLELAGVYEQYF.

The chain couples TRBV30 to TRBJ2-7; TRBD1 matches 7 bases. V lost 6 bases and J lost 3; bases outside the gene matches: 20. CDR3 length: 17 amino acids. The germline CDR1 and CDR2 sequences are GTSNPN and SVGIG (reference sequence). CDR3 loop: CACLGRGLGLWDYEQYF. The DNA of the CDR3 is TGTGCCTGTCTCGGTAGGGGGCTGGGATTGTGGGACTACGAGCAGTACTTC.

J is TRBJ1-1 and V is TRBV28, with D tentatively TRBD1 (6 bases). This CDR3 has 13 amino acids. Trimming left V 5 bases short and J 8 bases short, with 15 bases between. Per the germline V gene, CDR1 is MDHEN and CDR2 is SYDVKM. The CDR3 sequence is CASSPHRVPEAFF. Written as DNA, the CDR3 is TGTGCCAGCAGTCCCCACAGGGTGCCGGAAGCTTTCTTT.

The chain combines TRBV2 with TRBJ1-2, with D possibly matching TRBD1 (6 bases). The V end was cut by 7 bases, the J end by 7 bases, with 16 bases between. The CDR3 consists of 13 residues. The germline CDR1 and CDR2 sequences are SNHLY and FYNNEI. CDR3: CASMVEQGVGYTF. The CDR3 nucleotides are TGTGCCAGCATGGTTGAACAGGGAGTTGGCTACACCTTC.

The V and J genes are TRBV2 and TRBJ1-2; 7 nucleotides match TRBD1. J lost 5 bases, V lost 2 bases, and 5 bases had no gene match. CDR1 is SNHLY, CDR2 FYNNEI, per germline. The CDR3 contains 14 residues. The CDR3 here is CASSEPTTGYGYTF. Written as DNA, the CDR3 is TGTGCCAGCAGTGAACCCACGACAGGGTATGGCTACACCTTC.

The chain links TRBV27 to TRBJ2-3; weak D call: TRBD1 (6 bases). Trimming shortened V by 4 bases and J by 0 bases, and 14 bases separated the two germline ends. This CDR3 comprises 16 residues. The germline V gene encodes CDR1 MNHEY and CDR2 SMNVEV (reference sequence). CDR3 residues: CASSSARTASTDTQYF. CDR3 DNA sequence: TGTGCCAGCAGTTCAGCCCGGACAGCTAGCACAGATACGCAGTATTTT.

This sequence joins TRBV2 and TRBJ2-3; possible D gene TRBD1, 6 bases. The CDR3 extends over 14 amino acids. CDR1 and CDR2 from the germline V gene are SNHLY and FYNNEI. Trimming left V 6 bases short and J 1 base short, with 11 bases between. CDR3: CASRDRQGTDTQYF. In DNA form, the CDR3 reads TGTGCCAGCAGAGACCGACAGGGCACAGATACGCAGTATTTT.

The chain carries TRBV19 and TRBJ1-4, with 8 bases that match TRBD1. CDR3 length equals 14 residues. V shed 6 bases and J 7 bases; nucleotides not matched to a gene: 7. From germline, CDR1 is LNHDA and CDR2 SQIVND (reference sequence). Here the CDR3 DNA reads TGTGCCAGTAGGATCACAGGGGGTGGTGAAAAACTGTTTTTT. Translation: CASRITGGGEKLFF.

The chain is built from TRBV11-2 and TRBJ1-1; weak D call: TRBD1 (5 bases). V lost 3 bases and J lost 1, with 18 bases in between. This CDR3 spans 17 amino acids. Germline lookup yields CDR1 SGHAT and CDR2 FQNNGV. CDR3 in DNA: TGTGCCAGCAGCTTTTGGGGGGTCGGTGGCCCGAACACTGAAGCTTTCTTT. Translation gives CASSFWGVGGPNTEAFF.

The chain joins TRBV27 to TRBJ2-1; 7 bases are a match to TRBD1. CDR1 and CDR2 from the germline V gene are MNHEY and SMNVEV (reference sequence). The V and J ends lost 5 bases and 4 bases, in that order; junction bases with no gene match: 14. The CDR3 is 17 amino acids. As DNA, the CDR3 is TGTGCCAGCAGTCCATTCCCTCGACAGGGTGTATACAATGAGCAGTTCTTC. Its protein is CASSPFPRQGVYNEQFF.